This T cell receptor beta chain was captured in a study of T-cell memory formation after mild COVID-19. General study results and limits: Clones contracting over day 15 to 85 were CD4/CD8 balanced, with later expanders leaning CD4+. Mostly located in CM and EM were contracting CD4+ clones, with contracting CD8+ clones located in EMRA.

Germline V gene sequence: CDR1 SEHNR, CDR2 FQNEAQ (reference sequence). This CDR3 contains 11 residues. Trimming stripped 7 bases from V and 11 bases from J, with 14 bases between. This clonotype appeared a few times. Its target is not known. Via MiXCR, TCRdb re-called the 5' RACE reads, giving one row per CDR3 protein. The sample lists tens of thousands of distinct CDR3 sequences, more than 11% occurring once. Sequences were obtained from PBMCs or a T cell subset sorted from them (not recorded which). This rearrangement joins TRBV7-9 to TRBJ1-1; TRBD1 is a possible D gene (5 bases). This TCR derives from an adult woman who had mild COVID-19 (a few samples of this study predate the infection). Cell type and time point are not known. The CDR3 nucleotides read TGTGCCAGCACGGCGGGGGAAGGCGCTTTCTTT. Translating it yields CASTAGEGAFF.